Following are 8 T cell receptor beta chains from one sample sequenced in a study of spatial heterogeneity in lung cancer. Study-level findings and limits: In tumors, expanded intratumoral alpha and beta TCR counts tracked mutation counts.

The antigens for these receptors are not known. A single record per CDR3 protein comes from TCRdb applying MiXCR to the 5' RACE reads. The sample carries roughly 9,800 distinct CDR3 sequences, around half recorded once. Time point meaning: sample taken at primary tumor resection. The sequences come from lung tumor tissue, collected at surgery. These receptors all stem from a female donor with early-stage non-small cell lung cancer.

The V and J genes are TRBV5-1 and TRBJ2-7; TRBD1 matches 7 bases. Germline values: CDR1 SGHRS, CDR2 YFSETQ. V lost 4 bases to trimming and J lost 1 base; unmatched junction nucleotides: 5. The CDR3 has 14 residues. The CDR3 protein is CASSPPTGSYEQYF. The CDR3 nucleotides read TGCGCCAGCAGCCCACCGACAGGGTCCTACGAGCAGTACTTC. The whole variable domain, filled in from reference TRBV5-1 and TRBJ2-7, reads KAGVTQTPRYLIKTRGQQVTLSCSPISGHRSVSWYQQTPGQGLQFLFEYFSETQRNKGNFPGRFSGRQFSNSRSEMNVSTLELGDSALYLCASSPPTGSYEQYFGPGTRLTVT.

CDR3 region: CASSHGDNEQFF. The CDR3 nucleotides are TGTGCCAGCAGCCATGGGGACAATGAGCAGTTCTTC. V is TRBV13 and J is TRBJ2-1; D is uncertain. Germline values: CDR1 PRHDT, CDR2 FYEKMQ (reference sequence). The germline V and J ends were trimmed by 5 bases and 5 bases, with 7 bases remaining between them. The CDR3 sequence is 12 residues long.

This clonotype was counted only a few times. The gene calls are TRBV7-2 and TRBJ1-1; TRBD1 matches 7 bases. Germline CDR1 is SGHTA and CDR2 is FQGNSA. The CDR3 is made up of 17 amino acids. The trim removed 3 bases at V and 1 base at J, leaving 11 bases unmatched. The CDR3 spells CASSLTGSGAKNTEAFF. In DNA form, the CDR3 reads TGTGCCAGCAGCTTGACAGGGTCTGGGGCGAAGAACACTGAAGCTTTCTTT.

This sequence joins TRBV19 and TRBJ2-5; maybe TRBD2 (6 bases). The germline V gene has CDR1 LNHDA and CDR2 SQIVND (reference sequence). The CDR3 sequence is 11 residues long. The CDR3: CASGGVGTQYF. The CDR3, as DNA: TGTGCTAGCGGTGGGGTCGGGACCCAGTACTTC.

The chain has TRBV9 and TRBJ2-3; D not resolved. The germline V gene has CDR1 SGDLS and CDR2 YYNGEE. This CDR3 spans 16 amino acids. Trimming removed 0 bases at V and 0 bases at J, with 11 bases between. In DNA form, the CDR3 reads TGTGCCAGCAGCGTAGCTCGGCAGACCAGCACAGATACGCAGTATTTT. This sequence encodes CASSVARQTSTDTQYF.

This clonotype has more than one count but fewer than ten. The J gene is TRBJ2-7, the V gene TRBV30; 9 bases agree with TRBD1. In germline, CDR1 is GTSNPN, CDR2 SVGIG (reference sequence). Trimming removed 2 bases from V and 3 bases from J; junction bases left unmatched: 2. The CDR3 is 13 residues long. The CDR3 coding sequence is TGTGCCTGGAGTCGGGACAGGGACTACGAGCAGTACTTC. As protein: CAWSRDRDYEQYF.

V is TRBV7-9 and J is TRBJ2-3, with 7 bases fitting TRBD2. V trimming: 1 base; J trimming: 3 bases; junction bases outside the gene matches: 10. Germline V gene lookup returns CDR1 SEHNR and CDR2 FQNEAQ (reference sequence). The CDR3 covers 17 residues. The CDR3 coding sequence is TGTGCCAGCAGCTTAGGGGCTAGCGGCCGACCTACAGATACGCAGTATTTT. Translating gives CASSLGASGRPTDTQYF.

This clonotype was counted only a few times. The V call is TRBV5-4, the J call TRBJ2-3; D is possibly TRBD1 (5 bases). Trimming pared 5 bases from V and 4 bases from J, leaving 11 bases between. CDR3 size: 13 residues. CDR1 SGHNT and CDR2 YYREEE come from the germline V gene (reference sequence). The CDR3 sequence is CASSFAGSDTQYF. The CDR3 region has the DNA TGTGCCAGCAGTTTCGCAGGGTCAGATACGCAGTATTTT. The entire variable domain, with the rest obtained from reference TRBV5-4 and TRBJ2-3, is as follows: ETGVTQSPTHLIKTRGQQVTLRCSSQSGHNTVSWYQQALGQGPQFIFQYYREEENGRGNFPPRFSGLQFPNYSSELNVNALELDDSALYLCASSFAGSDTQYFGPGTRLTVL.